This T cell receptor beta chain emerged from a study of shared clonotypes between healthy human individuals. This clone was found once. An assay was performed, and its level was deep. Several immunoSEQ 96-well plates shared each subset's DNA, each plate a replicate. Produced via immunoSEQ multiplex PCR; TCRdb's table is partial and in-frame only. The data hold some 2,500,000 clones, with roughly 92% observed a single time. Germline V lookup: CDR1 MDHEN, CDR2 SYDVKM. Trimming left V 6 bases short and J 4 bases short, with 12 bases between. This CDR3 comprises 13 residues. Adult Caucasians living in Nashville, Tennessee made up all of the donors. Splitting the CD4+ cells yielded a CD45RA+ naive subset and a CD45RA-negative memory subset.

Sequencing used naive CD4+ T cells from PBMCs. Subset defined: CD45RA+ positively selected. This receptor was obtained from a young man in good health. Some clones in this sample may be carry-over from other donors' samples. The chain is built from TRBV28 and TRBJ1-2; D perhaps matches TRBD1 (6 bases). The CDR3 spells CASSAQGIYGYTF. The CDR3, as DNA: TGTGCCAGCAGCGCCCAGGGGATCTATGGCTACACCTTC.